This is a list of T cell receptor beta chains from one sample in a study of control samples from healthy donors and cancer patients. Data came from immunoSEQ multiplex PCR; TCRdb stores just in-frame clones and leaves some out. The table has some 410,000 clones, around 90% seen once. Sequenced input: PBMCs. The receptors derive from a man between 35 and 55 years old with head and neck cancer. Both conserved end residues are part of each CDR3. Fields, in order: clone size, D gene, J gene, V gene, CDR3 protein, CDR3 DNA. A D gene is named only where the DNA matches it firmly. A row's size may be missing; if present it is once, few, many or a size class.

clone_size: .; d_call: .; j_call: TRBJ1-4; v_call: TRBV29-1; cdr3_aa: CSVRQQLNEKLFF; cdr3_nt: TGCAGCGTGAGGCAACAGCTTAATGAAAAACTGTTTTTT
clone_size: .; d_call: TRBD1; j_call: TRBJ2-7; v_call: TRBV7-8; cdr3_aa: CASSLSGGTSYEQYF; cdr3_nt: TGTGCCAGCAGCTTGTCAGGGGGTACGTCCTACGAGCAGTACTTC
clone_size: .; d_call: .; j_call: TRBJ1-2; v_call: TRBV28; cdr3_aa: CASKGGGYYGYTF; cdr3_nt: TGTGCCAGCAAAGGGGGGGGCTACTATGGCTACACCTTC
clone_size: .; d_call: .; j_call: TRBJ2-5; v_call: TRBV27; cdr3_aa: CASSLKGAAGTQYF; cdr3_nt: TGTGCCAGCAGTTTAAAAGGGGCAGCCGGGACCCAGTACTTC
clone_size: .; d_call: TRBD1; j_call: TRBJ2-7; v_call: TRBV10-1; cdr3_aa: CASSDGTGDSYEQYF; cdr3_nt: TGCGCCAGCAGTGATGGCACAGGGGACTCCTACGAGCAGTACTTC
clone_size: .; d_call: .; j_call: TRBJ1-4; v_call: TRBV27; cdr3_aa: CASSLYQLDEKLFF; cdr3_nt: TGTGCCAGCAGTTTATACCAGCTGGATGAAAAACTGTTTTTT
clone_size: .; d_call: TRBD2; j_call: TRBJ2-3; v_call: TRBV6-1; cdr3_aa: CASSEQTSGADTQYF; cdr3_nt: TGTGCCAGCAGTGAACAGACTAGCGGGGCAGATACGCAGTATTTT
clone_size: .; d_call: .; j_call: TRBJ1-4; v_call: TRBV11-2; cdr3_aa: CASSFIREKLFF; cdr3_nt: TGTGCCAGCAGCTTTATTCGGGAAAAACTGTTTTTT
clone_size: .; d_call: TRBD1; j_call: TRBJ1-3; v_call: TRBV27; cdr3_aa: CASWTGTGNTIYF; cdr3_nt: TGTGCCAGCTGGACAGGGACAGGAAACACCATATATTTT
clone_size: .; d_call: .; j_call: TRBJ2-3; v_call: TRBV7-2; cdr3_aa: CASSPWTASSTDTQYF; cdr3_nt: TGTGCCAGCAGCCCGTGGACGGCCTCTAGCACAGATACGCAGTATTTT
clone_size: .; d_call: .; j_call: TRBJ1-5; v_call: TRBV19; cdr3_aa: CASSIAAYSNQPQHF; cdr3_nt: TGTGCCAGTAGTATCGCAGCTTATAGCAATCAGCCCCAGCATTTT
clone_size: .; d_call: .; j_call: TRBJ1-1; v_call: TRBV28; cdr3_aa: CASLTGGMNTEAFF; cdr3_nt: TGTGCCAGCCTCACGGGGGGGATGAACACTGAAGCTTTCTTT
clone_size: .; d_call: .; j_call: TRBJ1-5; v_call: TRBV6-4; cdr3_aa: CASSDSPGTQYNQPQHF; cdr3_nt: TGTGCCAGCAGTGACTCACCAGGGACTCAATACAATCAGCCCCAGCATTTT
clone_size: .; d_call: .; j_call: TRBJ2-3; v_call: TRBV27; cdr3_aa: CASELAQSTDTQYF; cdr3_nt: TGTGCCAGCGAGCTAGCGCAAAGCACAGATACGCAGTATTTT
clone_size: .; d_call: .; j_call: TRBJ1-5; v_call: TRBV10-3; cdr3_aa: CAISDSNRYNQPQHF; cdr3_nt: TGTGCCATCAGTGACTCCAACAGGTACAATCAGCCCCAGCATTTT
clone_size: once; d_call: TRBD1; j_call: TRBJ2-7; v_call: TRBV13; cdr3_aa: CASSPKTGLRYEQYF; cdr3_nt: TGTGCCAGCAGCCCCAAGACAGGGCTTAGGTACGAGCAGTACTTC
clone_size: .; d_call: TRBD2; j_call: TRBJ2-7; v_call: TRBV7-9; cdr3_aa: CASSLDVAGGQYF; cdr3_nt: TGTGCCAGCAGCTTGGATGTAGCGGGGGGGCAGTACTTC
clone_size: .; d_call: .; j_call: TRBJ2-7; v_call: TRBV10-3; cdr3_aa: CAISATSKVTTTYEQYF; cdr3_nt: TGTGCCATCAGTGCCACCTCGAAGGTTACAACTACCTACGAGCAGTACTTC
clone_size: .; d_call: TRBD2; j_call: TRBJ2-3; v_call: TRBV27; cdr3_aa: CASAGRGGRDTQYF; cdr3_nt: TGTGCCAGCGCTGGGCGGGGGGGCCGAGATACGCAGTATTTT
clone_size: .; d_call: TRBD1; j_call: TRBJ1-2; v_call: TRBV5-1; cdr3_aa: CASSPGQKDYGYTF; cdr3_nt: TGCGCCAGCAGCCCGGGACAGAAAGACTATGGCTACACCTTC
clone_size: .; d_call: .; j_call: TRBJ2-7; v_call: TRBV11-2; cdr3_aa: CASSLKLSVKGYEQYF; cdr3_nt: TGTGCCAGCAGCCTCAAACTCAGTGTTAAGGGCTACGAGCAGTACTTC
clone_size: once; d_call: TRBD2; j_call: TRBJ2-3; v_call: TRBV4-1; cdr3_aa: CASSPYLAGGPGQDTQYF; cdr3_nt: TGCGCCAGCAGCCCCTATTTAGCGGGAGGCCCTGGACAGGATACGCAGTATTTT
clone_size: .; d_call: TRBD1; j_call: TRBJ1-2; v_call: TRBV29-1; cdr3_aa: CSARTGITYGYTF; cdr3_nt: TGCAGCGCCCGGACAGGGATTACCTATGGCTACACCTTC
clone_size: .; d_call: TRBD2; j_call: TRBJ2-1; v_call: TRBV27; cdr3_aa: CASSFRTRGNEQFF; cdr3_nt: TGTGCCAGCAGTTTTCGGACTAGGGGCAATGAGCAGTTCTTC
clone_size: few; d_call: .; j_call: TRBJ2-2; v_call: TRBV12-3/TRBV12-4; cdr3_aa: CASSFGITGELFF; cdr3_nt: TGTGCCAGCAGTTTTGGCATCACCGGGGAGCTGTTTTTT
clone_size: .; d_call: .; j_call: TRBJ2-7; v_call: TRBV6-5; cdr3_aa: CASSYRQSRPVEQYF; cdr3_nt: TGTGCCAGCAGTTACCGACAGAGCAGGCCGGTCGAGCAGTACTTC
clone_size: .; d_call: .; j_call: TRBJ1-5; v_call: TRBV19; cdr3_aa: CASTKGGVAYQPQHF; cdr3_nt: TGTGCCAGTACCAAGGGAGGGGTAGCGTATCAGCCCCAGCATTTT
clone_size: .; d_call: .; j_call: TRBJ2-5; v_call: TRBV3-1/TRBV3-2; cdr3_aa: CASSHRGWDILQETQYF; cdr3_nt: TGTGCCAGCAGCCACCGGGGCTGGGACATTCTCCAAGAGACCCAGTACTTC
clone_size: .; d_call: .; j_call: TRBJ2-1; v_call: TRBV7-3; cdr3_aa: CASSLSPGNEQFF; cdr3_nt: TGTGCCAGCAGCTTATCTCCGGGCAATGAGCAGTTCTTC
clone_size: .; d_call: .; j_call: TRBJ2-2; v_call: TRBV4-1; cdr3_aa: CASSHWTDGGGELFF; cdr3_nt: TGCGCCAGCAGCCACTGGACAGATGGCGGCGGGGAGCTGTTTTTT
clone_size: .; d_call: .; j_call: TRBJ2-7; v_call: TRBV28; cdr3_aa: CASSLGGEQYF; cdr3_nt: TGTGCCAGCAGTTTAGGGGGTGAGCAGTACTTC
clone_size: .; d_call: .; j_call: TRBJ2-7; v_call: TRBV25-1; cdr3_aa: CASSEQGYEQYF; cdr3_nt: TGTGCCAGCAGTGAACAGGGATACGAGCAGTACTTC
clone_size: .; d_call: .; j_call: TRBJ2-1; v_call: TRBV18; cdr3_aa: CASSPLQEYANEQFF; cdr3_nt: TGTGCCAGCTCACCACTACAAGAGTACGCGAATGAGCAGTTCTTC
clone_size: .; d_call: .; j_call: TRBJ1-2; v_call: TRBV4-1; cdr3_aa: CASSPVQPSWYGYTF; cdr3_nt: TGCGCCAGCAGCCCCGTACAACCGAGTTGGTATGGCTACACCTTC
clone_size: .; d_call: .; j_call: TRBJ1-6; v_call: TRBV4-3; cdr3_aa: CASSGESSYNSPLHF; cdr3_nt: TGCGCCAGCAGCGGGGAAAGCTCCTATAATTCACCCCTCCACTTT
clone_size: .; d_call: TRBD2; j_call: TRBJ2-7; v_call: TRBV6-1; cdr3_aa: CASSDVAGGYPEQYF; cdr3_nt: TGTGCCAGCAGTGATGTAGCGGGAGGTTATCCCGAGCAGTACTTC
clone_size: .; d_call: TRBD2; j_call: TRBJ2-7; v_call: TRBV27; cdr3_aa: CASKEREGPHEQYF; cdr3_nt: TGTGCCAGCAAGGAGCGGGAGGGCCCCCACGAGCAGTACTTC
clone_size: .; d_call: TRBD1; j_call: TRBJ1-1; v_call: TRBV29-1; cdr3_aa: CSVYARGREAFF; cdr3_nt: TGCAGCGTTTATGCCAGGGGGCGCGAAGCTTTCTTT
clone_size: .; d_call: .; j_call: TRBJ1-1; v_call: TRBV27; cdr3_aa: CASSSKGMNTEAFF; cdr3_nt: TGTGCCAGCAGTTCAAAGGGCATGAACACTGAAGCTTTCTTT
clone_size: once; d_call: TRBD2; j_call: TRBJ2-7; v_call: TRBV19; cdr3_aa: CASSFSGGHSYEQYF; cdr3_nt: TGTGCCAGTAGTTTTAGCGGGGGCCACTCCTACGAGCAGTACTTC
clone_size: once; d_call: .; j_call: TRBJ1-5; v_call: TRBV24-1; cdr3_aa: CATSDFYDDQPQHF; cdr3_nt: TGTGCCACCAGTGATTTCTACGATGATCAGCCCCAGCATTTT
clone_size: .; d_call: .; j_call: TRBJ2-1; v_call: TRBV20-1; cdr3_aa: CSASPSRGTATYNEQFF; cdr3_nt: TGCAGTGCTAGTCCGAGTCGCGGGACAGCCACCTACAATGAGCAGTTCTTC
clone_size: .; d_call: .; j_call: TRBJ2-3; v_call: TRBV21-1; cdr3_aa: CASSKSEADTQYF; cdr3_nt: TGTGCCAGCAGCAAAAGCGAAGCAGATACGCAGTATTTT
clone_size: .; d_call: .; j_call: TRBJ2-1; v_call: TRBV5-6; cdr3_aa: CASRTWGWGELDEQFF; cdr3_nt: TGTGCCAGCAGAACTTGGGGTTGGGGGGAATTGGATGAGCAGTTCTTC